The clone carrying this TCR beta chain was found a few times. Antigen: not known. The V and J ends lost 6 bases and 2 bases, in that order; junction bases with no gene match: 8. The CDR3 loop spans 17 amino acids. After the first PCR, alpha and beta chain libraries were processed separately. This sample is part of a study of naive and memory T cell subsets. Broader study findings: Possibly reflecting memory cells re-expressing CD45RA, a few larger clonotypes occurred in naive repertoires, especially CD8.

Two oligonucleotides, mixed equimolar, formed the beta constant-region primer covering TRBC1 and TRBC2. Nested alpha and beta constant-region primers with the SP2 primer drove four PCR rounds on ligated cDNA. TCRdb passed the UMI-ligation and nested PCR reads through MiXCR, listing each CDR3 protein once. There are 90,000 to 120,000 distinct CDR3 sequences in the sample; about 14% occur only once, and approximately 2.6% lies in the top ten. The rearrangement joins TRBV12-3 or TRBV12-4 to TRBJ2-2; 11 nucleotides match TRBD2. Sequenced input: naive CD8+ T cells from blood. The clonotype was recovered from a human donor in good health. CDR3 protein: CASRSRLAGYNTGELFF. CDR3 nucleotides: TGTGCCAGCAGATCTAGACTAGCGGGGTATAACACCGGGGAGCTGTTTTTT.